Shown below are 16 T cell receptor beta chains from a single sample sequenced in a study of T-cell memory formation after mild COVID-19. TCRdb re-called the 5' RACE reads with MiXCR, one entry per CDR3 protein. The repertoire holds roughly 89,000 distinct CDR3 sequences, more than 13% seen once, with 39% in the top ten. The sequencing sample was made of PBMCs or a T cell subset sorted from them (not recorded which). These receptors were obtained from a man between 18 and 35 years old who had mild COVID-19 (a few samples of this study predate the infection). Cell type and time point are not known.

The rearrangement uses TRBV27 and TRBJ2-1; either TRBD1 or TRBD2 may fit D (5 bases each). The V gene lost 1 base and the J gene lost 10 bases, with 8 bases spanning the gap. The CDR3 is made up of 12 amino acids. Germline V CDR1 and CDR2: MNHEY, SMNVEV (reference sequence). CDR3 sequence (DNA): TGTGCCAGCAGTTTATACCGGGGCGAGCAGTTCTTC. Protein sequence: CASSLYRGEQFF.

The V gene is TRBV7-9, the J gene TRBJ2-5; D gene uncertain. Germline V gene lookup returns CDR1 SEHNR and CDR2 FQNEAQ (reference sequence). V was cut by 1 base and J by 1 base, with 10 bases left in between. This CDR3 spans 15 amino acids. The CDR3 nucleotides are TGTGCCAGCAGCTTAGGTCCGGGCAGCCAAGAGACCCAGTACTTC. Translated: CASSLGPGSQETQYF.

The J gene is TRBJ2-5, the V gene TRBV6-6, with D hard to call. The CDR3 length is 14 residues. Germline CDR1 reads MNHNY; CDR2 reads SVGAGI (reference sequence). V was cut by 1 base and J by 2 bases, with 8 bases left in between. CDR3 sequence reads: CASSYYYSQETQYF. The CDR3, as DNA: TGTGCCAGCAGTTACTACTACAGTCAAGAGACCCAGTACTTC.

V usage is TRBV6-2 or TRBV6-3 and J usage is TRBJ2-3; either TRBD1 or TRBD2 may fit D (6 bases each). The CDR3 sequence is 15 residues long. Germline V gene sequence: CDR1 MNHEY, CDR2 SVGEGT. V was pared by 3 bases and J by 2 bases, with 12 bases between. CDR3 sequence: CASSYRGRITDTQYF. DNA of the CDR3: TGTGCCAGCAGTTATCGGGGGCGCATCACAGATACGCAGTATTTT.

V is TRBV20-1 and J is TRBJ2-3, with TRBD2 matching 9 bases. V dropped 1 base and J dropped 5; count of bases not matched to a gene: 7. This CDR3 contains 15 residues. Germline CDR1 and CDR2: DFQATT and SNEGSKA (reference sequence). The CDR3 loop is CSARVSGGLVDTQYF. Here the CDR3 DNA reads TGCAGTGCTAGAGTTAGCGGGGGATTAGTAGATACGCAGTATTTT.

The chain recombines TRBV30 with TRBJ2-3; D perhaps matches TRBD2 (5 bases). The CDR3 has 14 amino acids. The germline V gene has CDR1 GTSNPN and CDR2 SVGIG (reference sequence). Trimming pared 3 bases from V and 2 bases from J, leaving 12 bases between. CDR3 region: CAWSRGQDTDTQYF. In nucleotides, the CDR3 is TGTGCCTGGAGCCGAGGGCAGGACACAGATACGCAGTATTTT.

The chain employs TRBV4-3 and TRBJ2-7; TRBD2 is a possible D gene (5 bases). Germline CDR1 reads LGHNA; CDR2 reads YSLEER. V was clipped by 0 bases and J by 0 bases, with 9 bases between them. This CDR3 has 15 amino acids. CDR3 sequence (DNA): TGCGCCAGCAGCCAAGAGGAGGAGAGCTCCTACGAGCAGTACGTC. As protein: CASSQEEESSYEQYV.

This CDR3 reads CASSFDTAAYNEQFF. As DNA, the CDR3 is TGTGCCAGCAGCTTCGACACGGCGGCGTACAATGAGCAGTTCTTC. The rearrangement joins TRBV11-3 to TRBJ2-1; D is uncertain. Trimming took 3 bases from V and 4 from J, leaving 13 bases between them. The CDR3 covers 15 residues. Germline CDR1 is SGHNT and CDR2 is YENEEA.

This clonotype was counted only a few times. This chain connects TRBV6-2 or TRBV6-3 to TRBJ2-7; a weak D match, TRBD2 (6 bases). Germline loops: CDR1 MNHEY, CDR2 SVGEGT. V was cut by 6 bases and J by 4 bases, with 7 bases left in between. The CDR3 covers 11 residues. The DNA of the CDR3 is TGTGCCAGCAGACGGGAGTACGAGCAGTACGTC. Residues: CASRREYEQYV.

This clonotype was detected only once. CDR3 bases: TGTGCCAGCAGTGAATCTGGTTTTAATTCACCCCTCCACTTT. Translation gives CASSESGFNSPLHF. J is TRBJ1-6 and V is TRBV2; D not certain. The germline gives CDR1 SNHLY, CDR2 FYNNEI. V lost 2 bases and J lost 6, with 8 bases in between. The CDR3 consists of 14 residues. The full variable domain, completed using reference TRBV2 and TRBJ1-6, is EPEVTQTPSHQVTQMGQEVILRCVPISNHLYFYWYRQILGQKVEFLVSFYNNEISEKSEIFDDQFSVERPDGSNFTLKIRSTKLEDSAMYFCASSESGFNSPLHFGNGTRLTVT.

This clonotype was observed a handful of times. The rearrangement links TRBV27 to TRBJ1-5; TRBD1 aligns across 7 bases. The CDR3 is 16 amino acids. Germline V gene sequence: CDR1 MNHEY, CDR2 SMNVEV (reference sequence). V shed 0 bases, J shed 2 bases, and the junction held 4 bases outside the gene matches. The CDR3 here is CASSLSGGLGNQPQHF. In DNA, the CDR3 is TGTGCCAGCAGTTTATCAGGGGGCTTGGGCAATCAGCCCCAGCATTTT.

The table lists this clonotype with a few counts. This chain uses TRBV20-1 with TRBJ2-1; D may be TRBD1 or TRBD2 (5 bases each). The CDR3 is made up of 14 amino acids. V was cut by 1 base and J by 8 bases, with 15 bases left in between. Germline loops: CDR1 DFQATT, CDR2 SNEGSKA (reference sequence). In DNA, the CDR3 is TGCAGTGCTAGAGCCGCCGGGATGGGGGATGAGCAGTTCTTC. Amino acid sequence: CSARAAGMGDEQFF.

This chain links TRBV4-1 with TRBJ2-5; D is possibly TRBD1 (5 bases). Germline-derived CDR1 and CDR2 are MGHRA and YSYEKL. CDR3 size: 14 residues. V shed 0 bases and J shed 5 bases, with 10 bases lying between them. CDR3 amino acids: CASSQERNRETQYF. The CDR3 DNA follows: TGCGCCAGCAGCCAAGAAAGGAACAGGGAGACCCAGTACTTC.

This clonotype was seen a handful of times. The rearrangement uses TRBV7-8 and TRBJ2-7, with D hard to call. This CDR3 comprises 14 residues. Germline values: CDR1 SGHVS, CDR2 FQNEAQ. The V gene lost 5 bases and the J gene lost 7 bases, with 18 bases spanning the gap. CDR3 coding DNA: TGTGCCAGCAGCCCGAGTCAACTCCTGAGGGAGCAGTACGTC. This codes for CASSPSQLLREQYV.

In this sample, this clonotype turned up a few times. The CDR3 bases are TGTGCCAGCAGCCCTCGGGGAGCCAGGGACAATGAGCAGTTCTTC. It translates to CASSPRGARDNEQFF. The J gene is TRBJ2-1, the V gene TRBV14, with D possibly called TRBD1 or TRBD2 (5 bases each). The CDR3 runs 15 residues. With 4 bases removed from V and 5 bases from J, the gap between germline ends came to 15 bases. The germline gives CDR1 SGHDN, CDR2 FVKESK.

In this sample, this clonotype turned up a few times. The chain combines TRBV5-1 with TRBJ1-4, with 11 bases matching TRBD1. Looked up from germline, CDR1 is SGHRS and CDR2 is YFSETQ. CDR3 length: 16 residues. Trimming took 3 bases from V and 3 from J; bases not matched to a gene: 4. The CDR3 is CASSSGQGAANEKLFF. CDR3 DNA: TGCGCCAGCAGCTCCGGACAGGGGGCGGCTAATGAAAAACTGTTTTTT.